The rows below give T cell receptor beta chains drawn from one sample of a study of OX40 agonist ivuxolimab in advanced cancers. Here immunoSEQ multiplex PCR was the method, and the copy in TCRdb shows in-frame clones only, minus some. The table includes over 50,000 clones, about 82% detected once. This sample comprised CD4+ or CD8+ T cells sorted from blood, obtained in a trial of the OX40 agonist ivuxolimab. These receptors were taken from an adult with an advanced solid tumor such as melanoma, head and neck, liver or kidney cancer. CDR3s include the opening cysteine and the closing phenylalanine or tryptophan. D genes are given only for firm matches. A row's size may be missing; if present it is once, few, many or a size class.

TRBJ2-7 | . | . | TRBV11-2 | CASRGTWPDEQYF | TGTGCCAGCAGAGGGACTTGGCCGGACGAGCAGTACTTC
TRBJ2-3 | . | TRBD1 | TRBV6-5 | CASSYQGQSTDTQYF | TGTGCCAGCAGTTACCAGGGACAGAGCACAGATACGCAGTATTTT
TRBJ2-2 | . | . | TRBV18 | CASSPPVTSNTGELFF | TGTGCCAGCTCACCCCCTGTTACTTCAAACACCGGGGAGCTGTTTTTT
TRBJ2-5 | . | TRBD1 | TRBV5-1 | CASSLDRGDGETQYF | TGCGCCAGCAGCTTGGACAGGGGTGATGGGGAGACCCAGTACTTC
TRBJ2-7 | few | TRBD2 | TRBV5-4 | CASSLVLAGGYEQYF | TGTGCCAGCAGCTTGGTATTAGCGGGGGGGTACGAGCAGTACTTC
TRBJ2-5 | few | . | TRBV2 | CASRGFGNPTSETQYF | TGTGCCAGCAGGGGTTTTGGGAATCCCACGTCGGAGACCCAGTACTTC
TRBJ1-2 | . | TRBD1 | TRBV5-1 | CASSPFTGGSYGYTF | TGCGCCAGCAGCCCCTTTACAGGGGGGAGCTATGGCTACACCTTC
TRBJ2-3 | . | . | TRBV4-3 | CASSQAGEQDTQYF | TGCGCCAGCAGCCAGGCCGGAGAGCAAGATACGCAGTATTTT
TRBJ2-1 | . | TRBD2 | TRBV28 | CASTSHAGGAVNEQFF | TGTGCCAGCACCAGCCATGCGGGGGGGGCCGTCAATGAGCAGTTCTTC
TRBJ2-2 | . | TRBD2 | TRBV28 | CASTPGEGTGELFF | TGTGCCAGCACCCCCGGGGAGGGTACCGGGGAGCTGTTTTTT
TRBJ1-6 | . | TRBD1 | TRBV6-6 | CASNTDRARSPLHF | TGTGCCAGCAACACGGACAGGGCCAGGTCACCCCTCCACTTT
TRBJ2-7 | . | . | TRBV27 | CASSLASQGPGEQYF | TGTGCCAGCAGTTTGGCCTCACAGGGCCCGGGGGAGCAGTACTTC
TRBJ1-5 | . | . | TRBV5-6 | CASSLDRALDQPQHF | TGTGCCAGCAGCTTGGACAGGGCGCTGGATCAGCCCCAGCATTTT
TRBJ2-3 | . | TRBD2 | TRBV10-1 | CASTPGTSGGADTQYF | TGCGCCAGCACCCCCGGGACTAGCGGGGGGGCCGATACGCAGTATTTT